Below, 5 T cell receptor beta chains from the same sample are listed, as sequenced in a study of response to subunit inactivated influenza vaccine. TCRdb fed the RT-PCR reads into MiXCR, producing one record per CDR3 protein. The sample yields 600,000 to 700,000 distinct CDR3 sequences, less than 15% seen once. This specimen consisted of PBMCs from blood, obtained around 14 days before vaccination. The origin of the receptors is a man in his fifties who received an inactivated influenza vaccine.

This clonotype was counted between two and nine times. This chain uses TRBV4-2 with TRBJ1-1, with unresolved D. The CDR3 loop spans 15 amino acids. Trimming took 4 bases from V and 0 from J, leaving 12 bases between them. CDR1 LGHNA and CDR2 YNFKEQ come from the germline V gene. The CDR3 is CASSPSELMNTEAFF. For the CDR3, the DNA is TGTGCCAGCAGCCCATCGGAGCTCATGAACACTGAAGCTTTCTTT.

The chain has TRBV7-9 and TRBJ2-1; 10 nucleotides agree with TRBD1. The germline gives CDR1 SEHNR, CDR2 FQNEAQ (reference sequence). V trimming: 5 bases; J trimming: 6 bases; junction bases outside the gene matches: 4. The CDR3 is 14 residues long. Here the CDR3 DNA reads TGTGCCAGCAGCCAATGGACAGGGGGCAATGAGCAGTTCTTC. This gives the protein CASSQWTGGNEQFF.

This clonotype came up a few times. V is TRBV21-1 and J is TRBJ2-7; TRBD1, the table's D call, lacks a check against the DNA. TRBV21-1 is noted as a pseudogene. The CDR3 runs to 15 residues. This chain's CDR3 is CASSNPGASSYEQYF. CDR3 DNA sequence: TGTGCCAGCAGCAATCCCGGGGCGAGCTCCTACGAGCAGTACTTC.

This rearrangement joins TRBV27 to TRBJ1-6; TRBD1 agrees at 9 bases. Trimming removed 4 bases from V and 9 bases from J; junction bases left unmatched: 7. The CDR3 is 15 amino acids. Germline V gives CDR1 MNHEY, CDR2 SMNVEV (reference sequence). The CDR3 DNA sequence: TGTGCCAGCAGTTACGGGACAGGGTCGTCTTCACCCCTCCACTTT. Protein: CASSYGTGSSSPLHF.

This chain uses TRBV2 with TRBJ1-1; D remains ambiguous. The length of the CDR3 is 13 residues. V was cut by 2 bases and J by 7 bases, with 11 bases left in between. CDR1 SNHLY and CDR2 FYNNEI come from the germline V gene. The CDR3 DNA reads TGTGCCAGCAGTGAAATTGGGAGAGGTGAAGCTTTCTTT. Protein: CASSEIGRGEAFF.